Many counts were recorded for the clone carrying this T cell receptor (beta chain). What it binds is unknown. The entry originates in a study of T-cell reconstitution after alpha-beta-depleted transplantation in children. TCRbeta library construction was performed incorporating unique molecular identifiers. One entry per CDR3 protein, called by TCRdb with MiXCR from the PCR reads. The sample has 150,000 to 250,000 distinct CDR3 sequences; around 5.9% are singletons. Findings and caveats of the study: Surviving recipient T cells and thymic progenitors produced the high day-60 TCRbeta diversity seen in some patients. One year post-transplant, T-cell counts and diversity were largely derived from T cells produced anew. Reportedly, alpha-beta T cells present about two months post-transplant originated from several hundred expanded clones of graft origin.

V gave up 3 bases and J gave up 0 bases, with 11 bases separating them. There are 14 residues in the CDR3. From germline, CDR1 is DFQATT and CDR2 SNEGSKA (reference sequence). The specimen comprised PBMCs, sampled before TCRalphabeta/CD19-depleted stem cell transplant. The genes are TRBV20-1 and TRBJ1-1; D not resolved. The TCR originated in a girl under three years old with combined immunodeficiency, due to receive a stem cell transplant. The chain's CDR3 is CSARPVSMNTEAFF. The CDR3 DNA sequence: TGCAGTGCTAGGCCGGTTTCTATGAACACTGAAGCTTTCTTT.